This T cell receptor beta chain was identified during a study of cytomegalovirus exposure and HLA in healthy donors. The CDR3 has 13 residues. Germline V gene lookup returns CDR1 MNHNS and CDR2 SASEGT. The J segment lost 1 base and the V segment lost 4 bases, leaving 1 base of the junction unmatched. It was with 60 Vbeta and 13 Jbeta primers that the PCR ran. Sequencing used immunoSEQ multiplex PCR; TCRdb keeps in-frame clones, though not all of them. Of about 90,000 clones listed, roughly 80% are singletons. The material sequenced was PBMCs. V gene TRBV6-1 combines with J gene TRBJ2-7, with 7 bases fitting TRBD1. This sequence originates from a young man in good health and CMV-seronegative. This chain's CDR3 is CASSGQGSYEQYF. As DNA, the CDR3 is TGTGCCAGCAGTGGACAGGGTTCCTACGAGCAGTACTTC.